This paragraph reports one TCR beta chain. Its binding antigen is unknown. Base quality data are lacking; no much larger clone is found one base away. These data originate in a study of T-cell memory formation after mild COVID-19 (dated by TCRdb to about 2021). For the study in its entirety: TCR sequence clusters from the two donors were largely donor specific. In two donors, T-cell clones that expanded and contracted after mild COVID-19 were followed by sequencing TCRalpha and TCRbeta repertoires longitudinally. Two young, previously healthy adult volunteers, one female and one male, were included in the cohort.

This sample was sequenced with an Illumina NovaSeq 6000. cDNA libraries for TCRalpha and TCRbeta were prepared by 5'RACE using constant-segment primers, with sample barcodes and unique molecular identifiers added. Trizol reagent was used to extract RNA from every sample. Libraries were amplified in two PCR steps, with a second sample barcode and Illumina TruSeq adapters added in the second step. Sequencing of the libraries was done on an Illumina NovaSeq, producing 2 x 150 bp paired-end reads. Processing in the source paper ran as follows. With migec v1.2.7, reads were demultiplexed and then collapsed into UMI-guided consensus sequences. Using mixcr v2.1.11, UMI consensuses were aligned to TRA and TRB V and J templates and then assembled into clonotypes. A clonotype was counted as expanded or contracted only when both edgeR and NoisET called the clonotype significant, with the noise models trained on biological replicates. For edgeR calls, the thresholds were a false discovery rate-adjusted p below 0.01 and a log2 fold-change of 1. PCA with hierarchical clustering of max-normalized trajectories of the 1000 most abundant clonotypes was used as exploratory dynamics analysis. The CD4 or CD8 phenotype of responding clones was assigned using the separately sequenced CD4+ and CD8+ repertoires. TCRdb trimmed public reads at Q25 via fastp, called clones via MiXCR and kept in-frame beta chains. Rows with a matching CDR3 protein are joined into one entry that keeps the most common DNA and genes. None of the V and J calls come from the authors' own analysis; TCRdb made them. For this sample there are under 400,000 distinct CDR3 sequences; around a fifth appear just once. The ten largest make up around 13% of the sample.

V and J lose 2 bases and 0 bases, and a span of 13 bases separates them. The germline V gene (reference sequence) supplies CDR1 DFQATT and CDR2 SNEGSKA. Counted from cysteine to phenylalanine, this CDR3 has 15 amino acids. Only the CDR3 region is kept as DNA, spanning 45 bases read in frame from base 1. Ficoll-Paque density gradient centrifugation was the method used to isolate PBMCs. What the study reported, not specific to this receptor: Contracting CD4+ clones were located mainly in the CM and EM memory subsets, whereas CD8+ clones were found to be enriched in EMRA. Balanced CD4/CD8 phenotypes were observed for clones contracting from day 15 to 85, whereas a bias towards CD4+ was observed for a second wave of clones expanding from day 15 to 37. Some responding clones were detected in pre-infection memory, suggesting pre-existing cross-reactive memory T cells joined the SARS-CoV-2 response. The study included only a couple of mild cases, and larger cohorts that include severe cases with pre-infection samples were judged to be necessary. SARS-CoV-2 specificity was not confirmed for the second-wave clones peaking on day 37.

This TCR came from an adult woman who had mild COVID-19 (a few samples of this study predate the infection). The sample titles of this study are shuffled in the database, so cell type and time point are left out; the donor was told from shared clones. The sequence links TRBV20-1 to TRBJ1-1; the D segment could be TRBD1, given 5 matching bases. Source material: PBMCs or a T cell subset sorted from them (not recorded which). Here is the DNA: TGCAGTGCTAGACCTCCGACAGTCGTGAACACTGAAGCTTTCTTT. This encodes CSARPPTVVNTEAFF.